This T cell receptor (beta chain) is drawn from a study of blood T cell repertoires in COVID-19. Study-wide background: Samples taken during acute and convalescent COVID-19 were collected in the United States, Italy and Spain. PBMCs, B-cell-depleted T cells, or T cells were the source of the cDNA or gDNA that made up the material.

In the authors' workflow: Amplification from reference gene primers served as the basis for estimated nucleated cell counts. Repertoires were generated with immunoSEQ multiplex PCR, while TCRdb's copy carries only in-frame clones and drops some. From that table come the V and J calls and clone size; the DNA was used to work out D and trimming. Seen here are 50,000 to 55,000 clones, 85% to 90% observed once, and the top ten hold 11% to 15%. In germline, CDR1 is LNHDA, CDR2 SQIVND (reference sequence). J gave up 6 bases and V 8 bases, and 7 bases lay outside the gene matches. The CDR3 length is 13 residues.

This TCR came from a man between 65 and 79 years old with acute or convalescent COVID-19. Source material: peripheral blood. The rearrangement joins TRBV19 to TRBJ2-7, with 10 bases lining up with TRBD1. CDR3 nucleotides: TGTGCCAGTGTAGACAGGGGGCGCGGCGAGCAGTACTTC. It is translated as CASVDRGRGEQYF.